In its sample, the clone carrying this T cell receptor beta chain was seen many times. Its antigen is not known. This sample was included in a study of T cell repertoires in cytomegalovirus infection. For the study at large: Public TCR beta signatures marked donors with CMV infection and the matching HLA.

In TCRdb, the reads were re-called with MiXCR into one record per CDR3 protein. This table has 490,000 or so distinct CDR3 sequences, roughly 12% appearing once. Study-level findings and limits: HLA-C-restricted CMV clonotypes gave the most frequent clonotype in two of eight donors. The cumulative frequency of public TCR beta families distinguished individuals who carried CMV together with the relevant HLA.

The CDR3 contains 14 residues. V lost 5 bases, J lost 5 bases, and 3 bases stayed unmatched. Germline CDR1 and CDR2: SGHTA and FQGNSA. The chain employs TRBV7-2 and TRBJ1-6, with 7 bases aligning to TRBD1. The TCR sequence derives from a human donor in good health (CMV status not recorded). Some clones in this sample may be carry-over from other donors' samples. The specimen was PBMCs. The CDR3, as DNA: TGTGCCAGCAGCCCCGGACAGGATAATTCACCCCTCCACTTT. This encodes CASSPGQDNSPLHF.